These T cell receptor beta chains were read from a single sample in a study of beta chain features in type 1 diabetes. Libraries were prepared by immunoSEQ multiplex PCR; TCRdb keeps only in-frame clonotypes and omits some of them. The sample lists hundreds of thousands of clones; approximately 15% were seen once. What was sequenced was central memory CD4+ T cells from blood. The receptors come from a man between 25 and 39 years old in good health. Each CDR3 is given with its conserved first and last residue. The D gene is left open where the match is weak.

d_call j_call v_call cdr3_aa
TRBD2 TRBJ2-3 TRBV7-3 CASSLGLATDTQYF
- TRBJ1-5 TRBV5-1 CASRRDYNQPQHF
- TRBJ1-2 TRBV6-5 CASGQKGGYTF
TRBD1 TRBJ1-2 TRBV4-2 CASSQDEVAGGVYGYTF
TRBD1 TRBJ1-3 TRBV10-2 CASRGMTGASSGNTIYF
- TRBJ1-1 TRBV6-5 CASSYSKGYTEAFF
- TRBJ1-1 TRBV2 CASGWADFEAFF
- TRBJ2-2 TRBV7-3 CASSLNRENTGELFF
TRBD2 TRBJ2-3 TRBV7-9 CASSKGSGREDTQYF
TRBD2 TRBJ2-1 TRBV7-2 CASSLALGGEQFF
- TRBJ1-1 TRBV7-9 CASSLISGYTEAFF
- TRBJ2-2 TRBV15 CATSADPQTGELFF
TRBD2 TRBJ2-1 TRBV7-2 CASSLDRGGAGEQFF
TRBD2 TRBJ2-1 TRBV19 CASSGRLADPFQFF
TRBD1 TRBJ1-6 TRBV19 CASSSRMQQGAYNSPLHF
TRBD2 TRBJ2-1 TRBV2 CASSRTSGYNEQFF
- TRBJ2-6 TRBV5-6 CASSLEGGIGWANVLTF
- TRBJ2-6 TRBV27 CASSLWGTGANVLTF
- TRBJ1-1 TRBV7-3 CASSLGQARPVFF
TRBD1 TRBJ2-5 TRBV5-1 CASSLQGQQETQYF
TRBD2 TRBJ2-5 TRBV7-2 CASSLLGGLKETQYF
- TRBJ1-2 TRBV6-6 CASRHGGYTF
- TRBJ2-5 TRBV5-4 CASSLFPGEETQYF
- TRBJ1-1 TRBV4-2 CASSRGDMNTEAFF
- TRBJ2-3 TRBV20-1 CSVQAGDTQYF
- TRBJ1-5 TRBV6-5 CASGQPQHF
- TRBJ1-1 TRBV7-2 CASSATKRLNTEAFF
TRBD1 TRBJ1-5 TRBV5-1 CASSLDGTANQPQHF
- TRBJ2-6 TRBV5-4 CASSRTTGPGANVLTF
TRBD1 TRBJ1-1 TRBV27 CASSPRQGSNTEAFF
- TRBJ2-3 TRBV10-3 CAITRGSTGPTDTQYF
- TRBJ2-5 TRBV29-1 CSVEEGGETQYF
- TRBJ1-3 TRBV2 CASNGGDTIYF